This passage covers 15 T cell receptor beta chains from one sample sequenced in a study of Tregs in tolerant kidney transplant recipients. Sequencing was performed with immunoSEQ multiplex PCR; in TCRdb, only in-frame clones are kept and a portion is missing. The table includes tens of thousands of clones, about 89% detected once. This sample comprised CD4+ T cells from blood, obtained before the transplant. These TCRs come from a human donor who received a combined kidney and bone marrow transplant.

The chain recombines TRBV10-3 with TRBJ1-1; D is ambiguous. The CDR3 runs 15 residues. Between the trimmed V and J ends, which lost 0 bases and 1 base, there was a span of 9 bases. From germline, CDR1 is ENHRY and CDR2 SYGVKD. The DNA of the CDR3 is TGTGCCATCAGTGAGTCGGTTCTCAGGAACACTGAAGCTTTCTTT. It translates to CAISESVLRNTEAFF.

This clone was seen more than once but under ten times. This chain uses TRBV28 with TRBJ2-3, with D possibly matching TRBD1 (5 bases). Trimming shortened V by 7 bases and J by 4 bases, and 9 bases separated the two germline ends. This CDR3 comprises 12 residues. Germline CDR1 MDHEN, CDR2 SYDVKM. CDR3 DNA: TGTGCCAGCACCAGGGCGGCAGATACGCAGTATTTT. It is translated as CASTRAADTQYF.

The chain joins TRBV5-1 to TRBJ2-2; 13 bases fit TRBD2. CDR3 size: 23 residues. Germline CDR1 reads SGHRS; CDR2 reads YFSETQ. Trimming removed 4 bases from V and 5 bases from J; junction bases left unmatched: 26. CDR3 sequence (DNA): TGCGCCAGCAGCCCGCACGGGACAGTTTATCTTAGGACTAGCGGGAGTGGTACCGGGGAGCTGTTTTTT. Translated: CASSPHGTVYLRTSGSGTGELFF.

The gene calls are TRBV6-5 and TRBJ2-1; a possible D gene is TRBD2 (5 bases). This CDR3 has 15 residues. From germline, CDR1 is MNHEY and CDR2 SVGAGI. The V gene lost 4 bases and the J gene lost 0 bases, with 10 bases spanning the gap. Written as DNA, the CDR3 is TGTGCCAGCAGTTTCGCGGGTAGCTCCTACAATGAGCAGTTCTTC. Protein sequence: CASSFAGSSYNEQFF.

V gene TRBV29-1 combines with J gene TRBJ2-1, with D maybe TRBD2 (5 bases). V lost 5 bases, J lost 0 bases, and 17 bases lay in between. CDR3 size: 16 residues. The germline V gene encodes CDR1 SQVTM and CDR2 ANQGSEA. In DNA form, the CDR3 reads TGCAGCGTTCTGGGGTCGGCGGGCATCTCCTACAATGAGCAGTTCTTC. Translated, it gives CSVLGSAGISYNEQFF.

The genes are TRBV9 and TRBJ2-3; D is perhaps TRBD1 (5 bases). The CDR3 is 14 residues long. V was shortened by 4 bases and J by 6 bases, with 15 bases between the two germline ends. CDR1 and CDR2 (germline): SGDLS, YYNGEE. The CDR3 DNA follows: TGTGCCAGCAGCATCCTAACAGGCGGCGATACGCAGTATTTT. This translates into CASSILTGGDTQYF.

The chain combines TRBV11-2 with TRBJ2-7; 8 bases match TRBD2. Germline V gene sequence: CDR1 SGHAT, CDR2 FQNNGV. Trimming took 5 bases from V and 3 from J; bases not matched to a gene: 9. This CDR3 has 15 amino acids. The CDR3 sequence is CASSTTAGVFYEQYF. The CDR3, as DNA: TGTGCCAGCAGCACGACAGCGGGAGTCTTCTACGAGCAGTACTTC. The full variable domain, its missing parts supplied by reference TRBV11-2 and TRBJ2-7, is EAGVAQSPRYKIIEKRQSVAFWCNPISGHATLYWYQQILGQGPKLLIQFQNNGVVDDSQLPKDRFSAERLKGVDSTLKIQPAKLEDSAVYLCASSTTAGVFYEQYFGPGTRLTVT.

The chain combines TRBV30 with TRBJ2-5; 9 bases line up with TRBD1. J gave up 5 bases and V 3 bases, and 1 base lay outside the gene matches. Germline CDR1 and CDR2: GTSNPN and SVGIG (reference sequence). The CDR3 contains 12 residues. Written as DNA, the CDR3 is TGTGCCTGGAGGACAGGGGGGGAGACCCAGTACTTC. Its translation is CAWRTGGETQYF. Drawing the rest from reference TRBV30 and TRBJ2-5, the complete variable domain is SQTIHQWPATLVQPVGSPLSLECTVEGTSNPNLYWYRQAAGRGLQLLFYSVGIGQISSEVPQNLSASRPQDRQFILSSKKLLLSDSGFYLCAWRTGGETQYFGPGTRLLVL.

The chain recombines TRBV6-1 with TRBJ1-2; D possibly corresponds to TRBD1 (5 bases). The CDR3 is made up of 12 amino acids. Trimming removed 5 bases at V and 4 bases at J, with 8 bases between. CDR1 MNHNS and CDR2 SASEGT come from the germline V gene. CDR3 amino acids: CASSSDSYGYTF. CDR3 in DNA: TGTGCCAGCAGTTCCGACAGCTATGGCTACACCTTC.

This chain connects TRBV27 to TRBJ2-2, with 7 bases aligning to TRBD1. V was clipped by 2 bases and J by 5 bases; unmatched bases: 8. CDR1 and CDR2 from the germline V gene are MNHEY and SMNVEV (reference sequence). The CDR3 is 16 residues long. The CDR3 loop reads CASSLQGQRLTGELFF. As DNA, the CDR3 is TGTGCCAGCAGTTTACAGGGACAGAGACTGACCGGGGAGCTGTTTTTT.

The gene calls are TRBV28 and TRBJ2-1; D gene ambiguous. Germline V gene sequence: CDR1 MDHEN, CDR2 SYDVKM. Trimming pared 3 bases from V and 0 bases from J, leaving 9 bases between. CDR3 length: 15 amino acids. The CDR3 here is CASSFESASYNEQFF. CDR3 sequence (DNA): TGTGCCAGCAGTTTTGAGAGCGCCTCCTACAATGAGCAGTTCTTC. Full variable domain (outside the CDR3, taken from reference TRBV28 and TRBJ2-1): DVKVTQSSRYLVKRTGEKVFLECVQDMDHENMFWYRQDPGLGLRLIYFSYDVKMKEKGDIPEGYSVSREKKERFSLILESASTNQTSMYLCASSFESASYNEQFFGPGTRLTVL.

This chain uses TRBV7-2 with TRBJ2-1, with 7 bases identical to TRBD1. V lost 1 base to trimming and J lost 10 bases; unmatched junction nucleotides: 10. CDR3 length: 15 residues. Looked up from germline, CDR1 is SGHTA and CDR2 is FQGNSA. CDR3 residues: CASSLVSGGVGEQFF. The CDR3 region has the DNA TGTGCCAGCAGCTTAGTCTCAGGGGGAGTCGGAGAGCAGTTCTTC.

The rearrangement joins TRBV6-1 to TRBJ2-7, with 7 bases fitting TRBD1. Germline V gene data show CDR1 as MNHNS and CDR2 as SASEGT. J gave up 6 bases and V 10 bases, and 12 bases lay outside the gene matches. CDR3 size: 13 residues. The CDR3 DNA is TGTGCCACTTCGACAGGGAGTAAGAGCGAGCAGTACTTC. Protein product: CATSTGSKSEQYF.

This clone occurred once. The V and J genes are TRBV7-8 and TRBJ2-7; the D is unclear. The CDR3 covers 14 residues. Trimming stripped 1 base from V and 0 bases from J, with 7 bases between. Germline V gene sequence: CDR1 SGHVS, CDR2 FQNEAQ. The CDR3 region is CASSLGVFSYEQYF. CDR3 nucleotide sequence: TGTGCCAGCAGCTTAGGAGTTTTCTCCTACGAGCAGTACTTC.

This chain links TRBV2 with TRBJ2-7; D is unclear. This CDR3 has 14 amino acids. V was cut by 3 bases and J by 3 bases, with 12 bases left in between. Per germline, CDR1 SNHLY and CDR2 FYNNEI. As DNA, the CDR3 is TGTGCCAGCAGTGATGCGCTCCCTCACTACGAGCAGTACTTC. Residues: CASSDALPHYEQYF.